The clone carrying this TCR beta chain appeared a few times. Recruitment covered roughly 24 US areas and drew participants whose ages spanned roughly 18 to 89 years. Which cohort a participant joined came from the clinical history participants gave. Contact with a PCR-confirmed or clinician-diagnosed COVID-19 case occurred within 2 weeks of entry. The source of the sample is a study of blood T cell repertoires in COVID-19. In the original analysis: Reference gene primer amplification yielded estimated nucleated cell counts. Assay: immunoSEQ multiplex PCR; the TCRdb copy retains only in-frame clones and omits some. That table supplies the V and J calls and clone size; D and trimming were determined from the DNA. The table lists 250,000 to 300,000 clones, about 90% of them singletons. Trimming pared 5 bases from V and 5 bases from J, leaving 16 bases between. The CDR3 extends over 14 amino acids. The germline gives CDR1 GTSNPN, CDR2 SVGIG (reference sequence).

V gene TRBV30 combines with J gene TRBJ1-5, with D perhaps matching TRBD1 (5 bases). The sequenced material came from PBMCs or T cells enriched from blood (not recorded which). The TCR was taken from a woman in her forties or fifties who had been exposed to COVID-19. For the CDR3, the DNA is TGTGCCTGGGGGGCGGGGCAGTCATATCAGCCCCAGCATTTT. This translates into CAWGAGQSYQPQHF.